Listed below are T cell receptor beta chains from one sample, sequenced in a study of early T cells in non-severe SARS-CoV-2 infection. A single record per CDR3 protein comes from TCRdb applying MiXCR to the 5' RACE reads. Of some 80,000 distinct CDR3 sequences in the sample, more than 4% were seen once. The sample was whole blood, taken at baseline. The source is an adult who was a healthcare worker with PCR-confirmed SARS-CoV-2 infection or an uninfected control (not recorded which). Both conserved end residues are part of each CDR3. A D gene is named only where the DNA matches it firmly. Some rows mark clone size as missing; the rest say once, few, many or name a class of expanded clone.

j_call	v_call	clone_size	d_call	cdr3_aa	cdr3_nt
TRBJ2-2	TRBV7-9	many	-	CASSLGFTVGELFF	TGTGCCAGCAGCTTGGGCTTCACCGTCGGGGAGCTGTTTTTT
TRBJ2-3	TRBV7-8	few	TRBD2	CASSLGAGEADTQYF	TGTGCCAGCAGCTTAGGGGCGGGGGAGGCGGATACGCAGTATTTT
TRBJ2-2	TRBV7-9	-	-	CASSPQRTASGELFF	TGTGCCAGCAGCCCCCAGCGTACAGCTTCTGGGGAGCTGTTTTTT
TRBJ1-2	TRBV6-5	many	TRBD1	CASRSTGGQYGYTF	TGTGCCAGCAGATCGACAGGGGGCCAGTATGGCTACACCTTC
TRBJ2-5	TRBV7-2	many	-	CASSFRETQYF	TGTGCCAGCAGCTTTAGGGAGACCCAGTACTTC
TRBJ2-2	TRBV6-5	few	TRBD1	CASSYSPGGGTGELFF	TGTGCCAGCAGTTACTCTCCAGGGGGCGGCACCGGGGAGCTGTTTTTT
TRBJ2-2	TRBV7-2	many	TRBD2	CASSLAGTSGRQTGELFF	TGTGCCAGCAGCTTAGCCGGGACTAGCGGGAGACAAACCGGGGAGCTGTTTTTT
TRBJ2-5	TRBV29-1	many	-	CSVETLKAETQYF	TGCAGCGTTGAAACTCTCAAGGCAGAGACCCAGTACTTC
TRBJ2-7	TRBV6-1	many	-	CASSENYEQYF	TGTGCCAGCAGTGAAAACTACGAGCAGTACTTC
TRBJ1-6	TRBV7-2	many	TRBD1	CASSSQGADNSPLHF	TGTGCCAGCAGCTCCCAGGGGGCAGATAATTCACCCCTCCACTTT
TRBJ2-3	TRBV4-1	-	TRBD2	CASSQEGAGGGRIHMFRQYF	TGCGCCAGCAGCCAAGAAGGTGCGGGAGGCGGGAGGATTCACATGTTCAGGCAGTATTTT
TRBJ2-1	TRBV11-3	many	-	CASHPGGDDNEQFF	TGTGCCAGCCATCCCGGAGGGGACGACAATGAGCAGTTCTTC
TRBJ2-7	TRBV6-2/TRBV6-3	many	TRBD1	CASSYAGTGIDEQYF	TGTGCCAGCAGTTACGCGGGGACAGGGATAGACGAGCAGTACTTC
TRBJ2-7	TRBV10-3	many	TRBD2	CAISGTSGYEQYF	TGTGCCATCAGCGGGACTAGCGGGTACGAGCAGTACTTC
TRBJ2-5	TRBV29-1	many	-	CSVLPDRGETQYF	TGCAGCGTTCTCCCAGACCGGGGAGAGACCCAGTACTTC
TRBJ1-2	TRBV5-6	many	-	CASSLVAVTNYGYTF	TGTGCCAGCAGCTTGGTGGCAGTTACTAACTATGGCTACACCTTC
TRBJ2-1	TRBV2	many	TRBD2	CASGSGRVYNEQFF	TGTGCCAGCGGCAGCGGGAGGGTATACAATGAGCAGTTCTTC
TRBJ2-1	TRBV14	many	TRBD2	CASSQDLVTSGYNEQFF	TGTGCCAGCAGCCAAGATCTTGTAACTAGCGGTTACAATGAGCAGTTCTTC
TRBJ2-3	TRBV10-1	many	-	CASSEWGSSSTDTQYF	TGCGCCAGCAGTGAGTGGGGTTCCTCTAGCACAGATACGCAGTATTTT
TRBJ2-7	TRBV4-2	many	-	CASSQSQGSYEQYF	TGTGCCAGCAGCCAATCCCAGGGTTCCTACGAGCAGTACTTC
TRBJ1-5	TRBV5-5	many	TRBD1	CASSRDSDRVGRPQHF	TGTGCCAGCTCACGCGATTCTGACAGGGTAGGGCGGCCCCAGCATTTT
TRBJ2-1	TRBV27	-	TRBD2	CASGMTSVYNEQFF	TGTGCCAGCGGAATGACTAGCGTTTACAATGAGCAGTTCTTC
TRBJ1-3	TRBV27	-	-	CASSSLGGDDGNTIYF	TGTGCCAGCAGTTCCTTGGGGGGGGATGATGGAAACACCATATATTTT
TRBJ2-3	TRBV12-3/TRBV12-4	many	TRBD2	CASSFSGIRTDTQYF	TGTGCCAGCAGTTTTAGCGGGATACGCACAGATACGCAGTATTTT
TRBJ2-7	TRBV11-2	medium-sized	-	CASSLTRNEQYF	TGTGCCAGCAGCCTTACTAGGAACGAGCAGTACTTC
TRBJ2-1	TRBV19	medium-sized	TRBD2	CASSELAGSDEQFF	TGTGCCAGTAGTGAACTAGCGGGATCCGATGAGCAGTTCTTC
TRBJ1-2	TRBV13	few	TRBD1	CASSQRGQGDGYTF	TGTGCCAGCAGCCAACGCGGACAGGGGGATGGCTACACCTTC
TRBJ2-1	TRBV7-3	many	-	CASSLTSSLGPQGGEQFF	TGTGCCAGCAGCTTAACATCGTCCTTGGGACCCCAAGGCGGCGAGCAGTTCTTC
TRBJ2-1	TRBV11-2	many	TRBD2	CASSSRGTSGSYNEQFF	TGTGCCAGCAGCTCAAGAGGGACTAGTGGGTCCTACAATGAGCAGTTCTTC
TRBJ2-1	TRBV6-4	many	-	CASSGQGGTTDEQFF	TGTGCCAGCAGTGGCCAGGGGGGGACTACCGATGAGCAGTTCTTC
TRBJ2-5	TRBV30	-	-	CALSVGPSNQETQYF	TGTGCCTTGAGTGTAGGACCCTCGAACCAAGAGACCCAGTACTTC
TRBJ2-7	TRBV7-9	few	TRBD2	CASSPRLAGGLSYEQYF	TGTGCCAGCAGCCCAAGACTAGCGGGAGGCCTCTCCTACGAGCAGTACTTC
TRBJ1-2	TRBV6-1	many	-	CASRITEGAGYGYTF	TGTGCCAGCAGAATAACCGAAGGGGCGGGCTATGGCTACACCTTC
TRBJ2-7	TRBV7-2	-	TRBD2	CASSFGGLAGAQYEQYF	TGTGCCAGCAGTTTTGGCGGACTAGCGGGAGCTCAGTACGAGCAGTACTTC
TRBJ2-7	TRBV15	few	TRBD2	CATSRDLAGVNYEQYF	TGTGCCACCAGCAGAGATCTAGCGGGAGTTAACTACGAGCAGTACTTC
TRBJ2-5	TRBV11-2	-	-	CASSEETQYF	TGTGCCAGCAGCGAAGAGACCCAGTACTTC
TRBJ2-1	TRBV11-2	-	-	CASSLGYAASSYNEQFF	TGTGCCAGCAGCTTAGGATACGCGGCGAGCTCCTACAATGAGCAGTTCTTC
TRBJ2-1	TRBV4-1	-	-	CASSQESSARGGEQFF	TGCGCCAGCAGCCAAGAATCGAGCGCGAGAGGTGGTGAGCAGTTCTTC
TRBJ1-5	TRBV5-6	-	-	CASSLVNSNQPQHF	TGTGCCAGCAGCTTGGTGAACAGCAATCAGCCCCAGCATTTT
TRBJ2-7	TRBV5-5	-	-	CASSLAGTREQYF	TGTGCCAGCAGCTTGGCCGGGACCCGCGAGCAGTACTTC
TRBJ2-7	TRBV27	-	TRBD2	CASSLFGPLAGGDYEQYF	TGTGCCAGCAGTTTATTCGGGCCCCTAGCGGGGGGAGACTACGAGCAGTACTTC